One sample yielded the 7 T cell receptor beta chains listed below, sequenced in a study of monozygotic twins with inflammatory bowel disease. For each CDR3 protein, TCRdb gives one entry from its re-call of the 5' RACE reads, without DNA. This sample's table has 350,000 to 550,000 distinct CDR3 sequences. Sequenced sample: blood. These receptors were taken from a human donor with ulcerative colitis or Crohn's disease, or a healthy co-twin of an affected twin (not recorded which).

The V gene is TRBV12-3 or TRBV12-4, the J gene TRBJ2-2; TCRdb's assignment of TRBD1 cannot be checked, as there is no DNA. The CDR3 spans 16 residues. CDR3 loop: CASSLDPVKTPGELFF.

J is TRBJ2-1 and V is TRBV6-4; absent DNA, TCRdb's TRBD1 call cannot be checked. The CDR3 sequence is 19 residues long. Per the germline V gene, CDR1 is MRHNA and CDR2 is SNTAGT. This chain's CDR3 is CASSRRRGRGQRGDNEQFF.

V is TRBV7-8 and J is TRBJ2-3; TCRdb selects TRBD2, and the lack of DNA leaves this call unchecked. This CDR3 contains 16 residues. Germline CDR1 reads SGHVS; CDR2 reads FQNEAQ. CDR3: CASSSPSAGGGDTQYF. The variable domain in full, completed from reference TRBV7-8 and TRBJ2-3, reads GAGVSQSPRYKVAKRGQDVALRCDPISGHVSLFWYQQALGQGPEFLTYFQNEAQLDKSGLPSDRFFAERPEGSVSTLKIQRTQQEDSAVYLCASSSPSAGGGDTQYFGPGTRLTVL.

The V and J genes are TRBV20-1 and TRBJ2-4; as DNA is missing, the TRBD2 call by TCRdb cannot be tested. Germline lookup yields CDR1 DFQATT and CDR2 SNEGSKA (reference sequence). This CDR3 comprises 14 residues. CDR3 sequence: CSARPSKGENIQYF.

The chain recombines TRBV7-2 with TRBJ1-6; the TCRdb call, TRBD1, lacks DNA for checking. The CDR3 consists of 14 residues. Per germline, CDR1 SGHTA and CDR2 FQGNSA. The CDR3 sequence is CASSSGRVNSPLHF.

This chain uses TRBV11-2 with TRBJ2-3; as DNA is missing, the TRBD2 call by TCRdb cannot be tested. Per the germline V gene, CDR1 is SGHAT and CDR2 is FQNNGV. The CDR3 covers 15 residues. CDR3 in amino acids: CASSTPGLAAITQYF.

The rearrangement uses TRBV12-3 or TRBV12-4 and TRBJ1-4; absent DNA, TCRdb's TRBD1 call cannot be checked. The length of the CDR3 is 13 residues. CDR3 region: CASNKGSREKLFF.